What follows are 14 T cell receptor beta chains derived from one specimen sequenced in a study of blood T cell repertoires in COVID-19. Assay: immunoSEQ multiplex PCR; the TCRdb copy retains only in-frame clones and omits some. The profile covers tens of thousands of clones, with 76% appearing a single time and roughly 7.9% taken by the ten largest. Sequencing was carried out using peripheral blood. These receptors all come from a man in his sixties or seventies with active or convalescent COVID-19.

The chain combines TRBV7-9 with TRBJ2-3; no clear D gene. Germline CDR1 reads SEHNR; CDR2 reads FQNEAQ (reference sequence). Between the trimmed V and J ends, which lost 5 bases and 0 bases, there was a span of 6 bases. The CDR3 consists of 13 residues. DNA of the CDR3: TGTGCCAGCAGCCCCCAAAGCACAGATACGCAGTATTTT. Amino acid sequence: CASSPQSTDTQYF. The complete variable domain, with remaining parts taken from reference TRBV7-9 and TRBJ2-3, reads DTGVSQNPRHKITKRGQNVTFRCDPISEHNRLYWYRQTLGQGPEFLTYFQNEAQLEKSRLLSDRFSAERPKGSFSTLEIQRTEQGDSAMYLCASSPQSTDTQYFGPGTRLTVL.

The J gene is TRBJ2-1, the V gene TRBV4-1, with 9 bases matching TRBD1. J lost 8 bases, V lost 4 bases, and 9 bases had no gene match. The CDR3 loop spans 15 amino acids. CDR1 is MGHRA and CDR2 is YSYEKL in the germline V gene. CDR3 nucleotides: TGCGCCAGCAGCCTGCGGGACAGGGCATTCGATGAGCAGTTCTTC. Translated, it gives CASSLRDRAFDEQFF.

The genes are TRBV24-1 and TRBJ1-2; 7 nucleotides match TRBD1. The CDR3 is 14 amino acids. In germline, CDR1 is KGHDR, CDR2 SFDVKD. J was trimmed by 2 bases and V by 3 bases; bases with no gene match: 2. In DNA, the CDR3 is TGTGCCACCAGTGATGCACAGGGGAACTATGGCTACACCTTC. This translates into CATSDAQGNYGYTF.

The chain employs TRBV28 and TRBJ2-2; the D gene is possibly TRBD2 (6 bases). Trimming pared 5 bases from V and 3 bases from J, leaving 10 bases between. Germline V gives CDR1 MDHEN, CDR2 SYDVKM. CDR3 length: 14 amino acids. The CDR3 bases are TGTGCCAGCAGTCGCGGGGACGACACCGGGGAGCTGTTTTTT. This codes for CASSRGDDTGELFF.

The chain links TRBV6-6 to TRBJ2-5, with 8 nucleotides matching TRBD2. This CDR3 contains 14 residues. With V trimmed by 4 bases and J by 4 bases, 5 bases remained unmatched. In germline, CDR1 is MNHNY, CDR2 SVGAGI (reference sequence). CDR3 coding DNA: TGTGCCAGCAGTTCGAGCGGGGGCCCAGAGACCCAGTACTTC. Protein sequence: CASSSSGGPETQYF.

The chain's CDR3 is CASHPGTPGESRFLNSPLHF. CDR3 bases: TGTGCCAGTCATCCCGGGACACCAGGGGAAAGCCGATTCCTTAATTCACCCCTCCACTTT. The chain joins TRBV28 to TRBJ1-6; maybe TRBD1 (6 bases). The CDR3 spans 20 residues. The germline CDR1 and CDR2 sequences are MDHEN and SYDVKM. Between the trimmed V and J ends, which lost 9 bases and 6 bases, there was a span of 33 bases.

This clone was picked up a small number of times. The CDR3 region has the DNA TGTGCCAGCAGGGAGACAGGGGGCAGCCAGCCCCAGCATTTT. This translates into CASRETGGSQPQHF. The chain links TRBV2 to TRBJ1-5; TRBD1 matches at 10 bases. CDR1 and CDR2 from the germline V gene are SNHLY and FYNNEI. This CDR3 is 14 amino acids long. Unmatched junction bases numbered 6, after V lost 6 bases and J lost 7 bases.

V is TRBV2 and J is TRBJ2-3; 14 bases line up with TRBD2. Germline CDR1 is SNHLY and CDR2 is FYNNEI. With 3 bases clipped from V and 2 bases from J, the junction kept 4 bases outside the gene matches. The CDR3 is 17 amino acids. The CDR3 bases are TGTGCCAGCAGTGAGACTAGCGGGGGGGCGGTCACAGATACGCAGTATTTT. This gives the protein CASSETSGGAVTDTQYF.

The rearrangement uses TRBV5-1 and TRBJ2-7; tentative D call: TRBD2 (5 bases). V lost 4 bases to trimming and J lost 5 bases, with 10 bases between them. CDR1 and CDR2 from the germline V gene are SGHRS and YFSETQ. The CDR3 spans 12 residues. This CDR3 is CASSAQRDEQYF. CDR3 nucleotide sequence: TGCGCCAGCAGCGCGCAGAGGGACGAGCAGTACTTC.

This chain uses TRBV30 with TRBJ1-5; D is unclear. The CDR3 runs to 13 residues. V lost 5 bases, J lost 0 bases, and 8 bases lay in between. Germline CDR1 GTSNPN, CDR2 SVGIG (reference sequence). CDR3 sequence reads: CAWGRDSNQPQHF. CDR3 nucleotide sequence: TGTGCCTGGGGACGGGATAGCAATCAGCCCCAGCATTTT. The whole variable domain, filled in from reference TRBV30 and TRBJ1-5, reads SQTIHQWPATLVQPVGSPLSLECTVEGTSNPNLYWYRQAAGRGLQLLFYSVGIGQISSEVPQNLSASRPQDRQFILSSKKLLLSDSGFYLCAWGRDSNQPQHFGDGTRLSIL.

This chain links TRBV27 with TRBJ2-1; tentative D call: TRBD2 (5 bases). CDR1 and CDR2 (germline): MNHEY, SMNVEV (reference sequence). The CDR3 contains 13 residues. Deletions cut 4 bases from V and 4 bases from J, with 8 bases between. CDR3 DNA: TGTGCCAGCAGTTCACGGGGTTACAATGAGCAGTTCTTC. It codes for CASSSRGYNEQFF.

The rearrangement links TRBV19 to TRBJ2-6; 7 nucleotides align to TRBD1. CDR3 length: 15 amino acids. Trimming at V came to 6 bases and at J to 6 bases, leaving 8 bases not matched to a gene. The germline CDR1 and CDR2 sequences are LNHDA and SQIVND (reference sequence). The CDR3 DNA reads TGTGCCAGTAGAGCCCCTGGGACAGTGGCCAACGTCCTGACTTTC. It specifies CASRAPGTVANVLTF.

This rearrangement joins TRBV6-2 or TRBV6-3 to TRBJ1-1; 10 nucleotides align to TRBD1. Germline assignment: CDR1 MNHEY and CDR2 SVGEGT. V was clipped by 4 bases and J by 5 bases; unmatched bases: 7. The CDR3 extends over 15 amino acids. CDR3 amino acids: CASSSSGTGETEAFF. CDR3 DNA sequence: TGTGCCAGCAGTTCTTCCGGGACAGGGGAGACTGAAGCTTTCTTT.

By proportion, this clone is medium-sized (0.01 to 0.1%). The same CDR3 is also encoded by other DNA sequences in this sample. The CDR3 bases are TGTGCCAGCAGCGACCCGGGACAGGGGGCCTACGAGCAGTACTTC. This gives the protein CASSDPGQGAYEQYF. This chain joins TRBV11-2 and TRBJ2-7; 11 positions agree with TRBD1. This CDR3 region has 15 residues. Germline trimming cut 5 bases from V and 2 bases from J; bases unmatched to any gene: 5. Germline V lookup: CDR1 SGHAT, CDR2 FQNNGV.